This TCR beta chain emerged from a study of blood T cell repertoires in COVID-19. Across the whole study: Samples of COVID-19 (acute and convalescent) were obtained from the United States, Italy and Spain.

Germline V gene lookup returns CDR1 KGHSH and CDR2 LQKENI. V trimming: 6 bases; J trimming: 10 bases; junction bases outside the gene matches: 13. The CDR3 is 14 residues long. Individuals drawn from 20 to 30 US areas were roughly 18 to 95 years old. In the study's own analysis: Scientists estimated how many nucleated cells there were by amplifying reference gene primers. Profiled with immunoSEQ multiplex PCR; TCRdb holds only in-frame clones, not every one. V, J and clone size are those of that table, while D and trimming were read from the DNA. The sample lists over 200,000 clones, 81% occurring once.

The receptor was derived from a woman in her forties or fifties with acute COVID-19. The specimen was PBMCs or T cells enriched from blood (not recorded which). This sequence joins TRBV18 and TRBJ1-2; 8 nucleotides agree with TRBD1. CDR3 loop: CASSQDQTGAHYTF. The CDR3, as DNA: TGTGCCAGCTCCCAGGATCAGACAGGGGCTCACTACACCTTC.